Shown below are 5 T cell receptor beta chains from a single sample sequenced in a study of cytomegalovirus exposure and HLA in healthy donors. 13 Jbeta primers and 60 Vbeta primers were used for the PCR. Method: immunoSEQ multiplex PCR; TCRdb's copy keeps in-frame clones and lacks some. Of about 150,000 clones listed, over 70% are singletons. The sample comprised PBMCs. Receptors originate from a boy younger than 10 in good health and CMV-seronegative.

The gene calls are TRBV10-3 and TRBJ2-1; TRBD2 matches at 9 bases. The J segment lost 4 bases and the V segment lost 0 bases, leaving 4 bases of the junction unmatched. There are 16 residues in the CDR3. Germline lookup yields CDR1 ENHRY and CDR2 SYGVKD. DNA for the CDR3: TGTGCCATCAGTGAGTCCGCGGGAGGGCCGTACAATGAGCAGTTCTTC. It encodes CAISESAGGPYNEQFF.

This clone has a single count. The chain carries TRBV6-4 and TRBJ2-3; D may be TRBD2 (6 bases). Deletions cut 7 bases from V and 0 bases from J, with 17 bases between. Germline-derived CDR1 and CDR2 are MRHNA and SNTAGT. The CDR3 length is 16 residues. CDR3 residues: CASNRPEGTSTDTQYF. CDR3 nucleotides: TGTGCCAGCAACCGCCCCGAGGGGACTAGCACAGATACGCAGTATTTT.

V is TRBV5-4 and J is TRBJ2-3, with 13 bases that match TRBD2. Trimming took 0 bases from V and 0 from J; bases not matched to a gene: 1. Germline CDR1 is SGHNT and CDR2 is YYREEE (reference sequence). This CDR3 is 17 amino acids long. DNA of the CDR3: TGTGCCAGCAGCTTGGGACTAGCGGGGGGTAGCACAGATACGCAGTATTTT. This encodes CASSLGLAGGSTDTQYF.

The CDR3 sequence: CASSPQGLGTDTQYF. The DNA of the CDR3 is TGTGCCAGCTCACCACAGGGACTGGGCACAGATACGCAGTATTTT. This chain connects TRBV18 to TRBJ2-3; D possibly corresponds to TRBD2 (6 bases). The germline CDR1 and CDR2 sequences are KGHSH and LQKENI. The CDR3 is 15 residues long. The V end was cut by 1 base, the J end by 1 base, with 9 bases between.

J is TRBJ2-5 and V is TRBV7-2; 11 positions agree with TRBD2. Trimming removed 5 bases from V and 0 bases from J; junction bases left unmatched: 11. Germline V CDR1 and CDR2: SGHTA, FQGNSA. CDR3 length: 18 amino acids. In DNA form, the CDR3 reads TGTGCCAGCAGCCCCGGAGGACTAGCGGGTTTGTACCAAGAGACCCAGTACTTC. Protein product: CASSPGGLAGLYQETQYF. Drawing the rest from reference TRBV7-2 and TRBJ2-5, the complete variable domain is GAGVSQSPSNKVTEKGKDVELRCDPISGHTALYWYRQSLGQGLEFLIYFQGNSAPDKSGLPSDRFSAERTGGSVSTLTIQRTQQEDSAVYLCASSPGGLAGLYQETQYFGPGTRLLVL.